Below are 3 T cell receptor beta chains sequenced from a single sample in a study of beta chain features in type 1 diabetes. Since all of the isolated RNA was reverse transcribed, expressed TCRB transcripts were what got sequenced. Measured with immunoSEQ multiplex PCR; TCRdb has only the in-frame clones, and not every one. The data contain more than 60,000 clones, around three fifths of them seen just once; the ten biggest clones take up about 2.2%. The sequencing sample was made of Tregs from blood. These receptors were collected from a woman under 30 in good health.

This chain uses TRBV7-9 with TRBJ1-6; the D is unclear. The CDR3 length is 15 residues. The V end was cut by 0 bases, the J end by 10 bases, with 13 bases between. The germline gives CDR1 SEHNR, CDR2 FQNEAQ (reference sequence). The CDR3 is CASSLAGPGISPLHF. The CDR3 DNA follows: TGTGCCAGCAGCTTAGCCGGTCCGGGGATATCACCCCTCCACTTT.

The genes are TRBV7-2 and TRBJ2-7, with 12 bases aligning to TRBD2. This CDR3 is 15 amino acids long. J lost 3 bases, V lost 4 bases, and 4 bases had no gene match. The germline V gene encodes CDR1 SGHTA and CDR2 FQGNSA. The CDR3 DNA reads TGTGCCAGCAGCTCAGGACTAGCGGGGTACTACGAGCAGTACTTC. Encoded protein: CASSSGLAGYYEQYF.

In this sample, this clone turned up a few times. The rearrangement uses TRBV4-2 and TRBJ1-2; D is uncertain. V lost 0 bases, J lost 4 bases, and 9 bases lay in between. The CDR3 has 14 residues. Germline CDR1 is LGHNA and CDR2 is YNFKEQ. The CDR3 nucleotides read TGTGCCAGCAGCCAAGATGGGCCTTCCTATGGCTACACCTTC. This sequence encodes CASSQDGPSYGYTF.